This T cell receptor (beta chain) originates from a study of cytomegalovirus exposure and HLA in healthy donors. Study conclusions and caveats: In the 95 to 150 validation repertoires, a later analysis found that first-cohort TCR clusters tended to co-occur. Despite most TCR sequences being rare, some public TCRs occurred in many donors.

Between the trimmed V and J ends, which lost 3 bases and 3 bases, there was a span of 15 bases. There are 16 residues in the CDR3. Germline CDR1 reads LNHDA; CDR2 reads SQIVND (reference sequence). For this clone: The target antigen is unknown.

The assay was immunoSEQ multiplex PCR, and TCRdb's table has in-frame clones only and misses some. The data hold under 250,000 clones, with around 86% observed a single time. This receptor was obtained from a woman aged 18-29 years in good health and CMV-seropositive. The J gene is TRBJ2-1, the V gene TRBV19; D is perhaps TRBD2 (5 bases). Sequencing input: PBMCs. The CDR3 protein is CASSISVGVGYNEQFF. The CDR3 DNA reads as TGTGCCAGTAGTATCTCTGTGGGAGTCGGCTACAATGAGCAGTTCTTC.